Here is one T cell receptor (beta chain) with its context. Its specificity is not known. Germline is not matched at one junction end, which may reflect a read error. Amplified regions were TCR beta CDR3 sequences from RNA transcripts. In the first-round RT-PCR of the TCR CDR3, the HTBI primer set was used. TCRdb fed the multiplex PCR reads into MiXCR, producing one record per CDR3 protein. The sample consists of hundreds of thousands of distinct CDR3 sequences, 35% to 40% of them appearing once. Those with hyperthyroidism were 18 to 65 years old, newly diagnosed, and ill for under 2 months. Source material for PBMCs was 10 ml fresh peripheral blood. These data come from a study of T cells in Graves' hyperthyroidism and ophthalmopathy. Notes on the study in general: Most clonotypes expanded in the thyroid (above 0.001) were also present in blood.

The origin of this receptor is a man younger than 30 with Graves' hyperthyroidism. The specimen was blood.

CDR3 in amino acids: CASSYSKSQGETQYF. The CDR3 nucleotides read TGTGCCAGCAGTTACTCCAAGTCGCAGGGCGAGACCCAGTACTTC. This chain connects TRBV10-3 to TRBJ2-5, with D maybe TRBD1 (5 bases). CDR1 and CDR2 from the germline V gene are ENHRY and SYGVKD. The CDR3 runs to 15 residues.